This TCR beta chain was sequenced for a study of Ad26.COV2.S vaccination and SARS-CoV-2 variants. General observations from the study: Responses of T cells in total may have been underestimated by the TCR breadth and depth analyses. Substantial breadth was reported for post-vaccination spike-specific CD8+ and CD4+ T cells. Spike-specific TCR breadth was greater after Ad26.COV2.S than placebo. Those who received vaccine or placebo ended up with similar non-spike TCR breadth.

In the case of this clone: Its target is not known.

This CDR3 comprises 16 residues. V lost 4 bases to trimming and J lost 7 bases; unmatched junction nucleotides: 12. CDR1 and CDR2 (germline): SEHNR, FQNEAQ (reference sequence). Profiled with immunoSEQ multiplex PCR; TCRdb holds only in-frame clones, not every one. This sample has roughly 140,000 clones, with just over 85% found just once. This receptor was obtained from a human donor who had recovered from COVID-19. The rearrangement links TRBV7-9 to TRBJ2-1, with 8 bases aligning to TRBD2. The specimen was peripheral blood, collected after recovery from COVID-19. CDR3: CASSSLSGGPWNEQFF. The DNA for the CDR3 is TGTGCCAGCAGCTCGCTTTCGGGGGGGCCGTGGAATGAGCAGTTCTTC.